The clone carrying this TCR beta chain has only one observation. In the same sample, other DNA sequences code for this CDR3. Only CD45RO-negative cells positively selected for CCR7 counted as naive CD8 cells, so terminally differentiated effector memory CD45RA+ cells were excluded. The sample originates from a study of shared clonotypes between healthy human individuals. Profiled with immunoSEQ multiplex PCR; TCRdb holds only in-frame clones, not every one. Here the sample spans some 1,900,000 clones, about 95% being singletons. Germline V gene lookup returns CDR1 SGHDT and CDR2 YYEEEE. This CDR3 is built from 14 residues. V lost 2 bases and J lost 3, with 11 bases in between.

The sequenced material came from naive CD8+ T cells sorted from blood. J is TRBJ1-2 and V is TRBV5-6; a possible D gene is TRBD1 (6 bases). The clonotype originates from a man aged 18 to 30 in good health. In DNA, the CDR3 is TGTGCCAGCAGCTTAGGAACAGGGTACTATGGCTACACCTTC. Translation: CASSLGTGYYGYTF.